This TCR beta chain was identified in a study of blood T cells in healthy people across ages. Sample-barcoded 5' priming and a J-beta primer mix drove a second PCR of about 6 to 12 cycles. TCRdb itself ran the 5' RACE reads through MiXCR, one entry per CDR3 protein. Of more than 900,000 distinct CDR3 sequences in the sample, roughly 24% were seen once. CDR1 is SGHVS, CDR2 FQNEAQ, per germline. V was pared by 8 bases and J by 0 bases, with 23 bases between. This CDR3 is 18 amino acids long. The data also belong to a second study, concerning T cells of mothers and their children.

The specimen was blood. The J gene is TRBJ2-1, the V gene TRBV7-8; D possibly corresponds to TRBD1 (6 bases). The origin of this receptor is a girl aged 2-10 years in good health. CDR3 bases: TGTGCCAGCGGATCAACTACAGGGCCTATCAGCTCCTACAATGAGCAGTTCTTC. Amino acid sequence: CASGSTTGPISSYNEQFF.